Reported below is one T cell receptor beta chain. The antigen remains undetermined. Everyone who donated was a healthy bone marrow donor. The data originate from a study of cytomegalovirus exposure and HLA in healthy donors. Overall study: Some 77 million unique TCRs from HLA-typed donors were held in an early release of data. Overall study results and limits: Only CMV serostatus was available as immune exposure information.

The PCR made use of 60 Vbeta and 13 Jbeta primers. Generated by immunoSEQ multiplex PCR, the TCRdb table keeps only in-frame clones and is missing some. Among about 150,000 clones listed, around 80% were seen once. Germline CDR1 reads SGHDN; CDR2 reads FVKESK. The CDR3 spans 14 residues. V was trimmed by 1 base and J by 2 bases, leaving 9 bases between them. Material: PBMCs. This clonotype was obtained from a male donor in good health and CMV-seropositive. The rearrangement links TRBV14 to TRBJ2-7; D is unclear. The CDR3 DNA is TGTGCCAGCAGCCAAGCCCGCCAGACCTACGAGCAGTACTTC. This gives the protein CASSQARQTYEQYF.